This T cell receptor beta chain was observed in a study of blood T cell repertoires in COVID-19. TCRdb's table, derived via immunoSEQ multiplex PCR, lists solely in-frame clones and lacks some. Here the sample spans over 200,000 clones, roughly 89% being singletons. The CDR3 is 13 residues long. V lost 4 bases, J lost 0 bases, and 4 bases lay in between. The source material was PBMCs or T cells enriched from blood (not recorded which). The source of this sequence is a man younger than 45 who had been exposed to COVID-19. The chain joins TRBV12-3 or TRBV12-4 to TRBJ1-3; no reliable D call. This CDR3 reads CASSSLSGNTIYF. The CDR3 coding sequence is TGTGCCAGCAGTTCTCTCTCTGGAAACACCATATATTTT.